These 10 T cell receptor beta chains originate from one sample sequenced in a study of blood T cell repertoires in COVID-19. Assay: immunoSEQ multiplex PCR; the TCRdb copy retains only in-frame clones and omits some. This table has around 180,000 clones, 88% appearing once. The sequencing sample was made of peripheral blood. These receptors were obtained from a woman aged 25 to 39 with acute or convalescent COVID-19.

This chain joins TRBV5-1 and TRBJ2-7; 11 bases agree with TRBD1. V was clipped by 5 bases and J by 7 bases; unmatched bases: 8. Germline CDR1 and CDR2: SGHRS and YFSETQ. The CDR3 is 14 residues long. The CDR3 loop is CASRTGTGGREQYF. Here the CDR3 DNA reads TGCGCCAGCAGGACCGGGACAGGGGGGCGGGAGCAGTACTTC. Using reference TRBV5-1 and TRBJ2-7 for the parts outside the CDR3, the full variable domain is KAGVTQTPRYLIKTRGQQVTLSCSPISGHRSVSWYQQTPGQGLQFLFEYFSETQRNKGNFPGRFSGRQFSNSRSEMNVSTLELGDSALYLCASRTGTGGREQYFGPGTRLTVT.

This CDR3 is CASTRANSGANVLTF. The CDR3 DNA is TGTGCCAGCACGAGGGCTAACTCTGGGGCCAACGTCCTGACTTTC. The V call is TRBV2, the J call TRBJ2-6; weak D call: TRBD2 (5 bases). V was clipped by 7 bases and J by 0 bases, with 10 bases between them. Germline lookup yields CDR1 SNHLY and CDR2 FYNNEI. This CDR3 region has 15 residues.

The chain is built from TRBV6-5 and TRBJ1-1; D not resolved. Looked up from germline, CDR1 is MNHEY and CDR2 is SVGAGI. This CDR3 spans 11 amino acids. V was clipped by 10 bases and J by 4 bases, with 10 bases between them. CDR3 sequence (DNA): TGTGCCACCCAATTCATCACTGAAGCTTTCTTT. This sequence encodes CATQFITEAFF.

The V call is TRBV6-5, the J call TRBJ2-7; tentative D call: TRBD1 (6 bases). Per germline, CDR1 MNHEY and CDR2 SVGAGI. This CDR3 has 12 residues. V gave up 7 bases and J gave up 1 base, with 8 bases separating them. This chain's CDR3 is CASMRGSYEQYF. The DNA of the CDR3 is TGTGCCAGCATGAGGGGGTCCTACGAGCAGTACTTC.

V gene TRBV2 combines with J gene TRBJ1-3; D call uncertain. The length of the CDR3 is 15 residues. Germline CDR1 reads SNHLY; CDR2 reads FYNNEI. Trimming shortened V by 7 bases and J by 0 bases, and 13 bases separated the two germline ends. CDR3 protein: CASTLTQSSGNTIYF. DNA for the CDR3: TGTGCCAGCACACTAACACAAAGCTCTGGAAACACCATATATTTT.

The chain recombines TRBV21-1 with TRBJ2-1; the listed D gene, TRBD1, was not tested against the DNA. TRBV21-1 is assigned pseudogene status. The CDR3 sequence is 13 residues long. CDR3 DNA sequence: TGTGCCAGCGACTCTTGGACAACCAATGAGCAGTTCTTC. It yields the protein CASDSWTTNEQFF.

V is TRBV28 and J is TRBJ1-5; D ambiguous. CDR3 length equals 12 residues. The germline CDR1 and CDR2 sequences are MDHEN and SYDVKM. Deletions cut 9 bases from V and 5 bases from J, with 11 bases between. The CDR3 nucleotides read TGTGCCAGTCTCTACGGTGATCAGCCCCAGCATTTT. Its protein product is CASLYGDQPQHF. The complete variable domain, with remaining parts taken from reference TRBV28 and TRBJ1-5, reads DVKVTQSSRYLVKRTGEKVFLECVQDMDHENMFWYRQDPGLGLRLIYFSYDVKMKEKGDIPEGYSVSREKKERFSLILESASTNQTSMYLCASLYGDQPQHFGDGTRLSIL.

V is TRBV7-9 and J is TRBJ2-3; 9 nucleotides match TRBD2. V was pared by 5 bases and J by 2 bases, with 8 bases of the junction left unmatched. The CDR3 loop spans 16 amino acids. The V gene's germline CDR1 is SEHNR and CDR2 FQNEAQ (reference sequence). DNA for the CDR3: TGTGCCAGCAGCCGACTCTTAGCGGGAGTCACAGATACGCAGTATTTT. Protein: CASSRLLAGVTDTQYF. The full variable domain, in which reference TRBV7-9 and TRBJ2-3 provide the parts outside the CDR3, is DTGVSQNPRHKITKRGQNVTFRCDPISEHNRLYWYRQTLGQGPEFLTYFQNEAQLEKSRLLSDRFSAERPKGSFSTLEIQRTEQGDSAMYLCASSRLLAGVTDTQYFGPGTRLTVL.

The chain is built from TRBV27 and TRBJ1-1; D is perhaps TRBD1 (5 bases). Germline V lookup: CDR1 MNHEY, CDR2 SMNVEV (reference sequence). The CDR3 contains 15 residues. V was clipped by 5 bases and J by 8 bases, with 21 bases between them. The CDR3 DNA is TGTGCCAGCAGTGTGCTCGGGAGCCCTAGGGGCGAAGCTTTCTTT. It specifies CASSVLGSPRGEAFF.

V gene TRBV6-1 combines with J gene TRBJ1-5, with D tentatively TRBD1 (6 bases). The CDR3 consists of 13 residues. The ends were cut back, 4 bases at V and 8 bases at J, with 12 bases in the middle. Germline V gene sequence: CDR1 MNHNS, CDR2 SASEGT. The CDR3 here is CASSGQAIEPQHF. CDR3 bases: TGTGCCAGCAGTGGACAGGCTATTGAGCCCCAGCATTTT.